The entry below gives a single TCR beta chain sequence along with its context. Its specificity is not known. This sample is part of a study of T cell repertoires in cytomegalovirus infection. Across the whole study: Both CMV infection and a matching HLA type were indicated by public TCR beta signatures.

Overall study findings and caveats: CMV-specific TCR beta clonotypes restricted by HLA-C dominated the ex vivo response.

MiXCR, run by TCRdb on the reads, gives a single entry per CDR3 protein. The sample shows hundreds of thousands of distinct CDR3 sequences, roughly 46% of them seen only once. V gave up 2 bases and J gave up 8 bases, with 18 bases separating them. The CDR3 loop spans 16 amino acids. CDR1 is MNHEY and CDR2 is SVGAGI in the germline V gene. This receptor was obtained from a human donor in good health (CMV status not recorded). Some clones in this sample may be carry-over from other donors' samples. The V and J genes are TRBV6-5 and TRBJ1-4; D perhaps matches TRBD1 (6 bases). The sequencing used cultured PBMCs, collected from culture after CMV antigen stimulation. The CDR3 reads CASSYSFGGLGEKLFF. The DNA for the CDR3 is TGTGCCAGCAGTTACAGCTTTGGGGGGCTGGGGGAAAAACTGTTTTTT.